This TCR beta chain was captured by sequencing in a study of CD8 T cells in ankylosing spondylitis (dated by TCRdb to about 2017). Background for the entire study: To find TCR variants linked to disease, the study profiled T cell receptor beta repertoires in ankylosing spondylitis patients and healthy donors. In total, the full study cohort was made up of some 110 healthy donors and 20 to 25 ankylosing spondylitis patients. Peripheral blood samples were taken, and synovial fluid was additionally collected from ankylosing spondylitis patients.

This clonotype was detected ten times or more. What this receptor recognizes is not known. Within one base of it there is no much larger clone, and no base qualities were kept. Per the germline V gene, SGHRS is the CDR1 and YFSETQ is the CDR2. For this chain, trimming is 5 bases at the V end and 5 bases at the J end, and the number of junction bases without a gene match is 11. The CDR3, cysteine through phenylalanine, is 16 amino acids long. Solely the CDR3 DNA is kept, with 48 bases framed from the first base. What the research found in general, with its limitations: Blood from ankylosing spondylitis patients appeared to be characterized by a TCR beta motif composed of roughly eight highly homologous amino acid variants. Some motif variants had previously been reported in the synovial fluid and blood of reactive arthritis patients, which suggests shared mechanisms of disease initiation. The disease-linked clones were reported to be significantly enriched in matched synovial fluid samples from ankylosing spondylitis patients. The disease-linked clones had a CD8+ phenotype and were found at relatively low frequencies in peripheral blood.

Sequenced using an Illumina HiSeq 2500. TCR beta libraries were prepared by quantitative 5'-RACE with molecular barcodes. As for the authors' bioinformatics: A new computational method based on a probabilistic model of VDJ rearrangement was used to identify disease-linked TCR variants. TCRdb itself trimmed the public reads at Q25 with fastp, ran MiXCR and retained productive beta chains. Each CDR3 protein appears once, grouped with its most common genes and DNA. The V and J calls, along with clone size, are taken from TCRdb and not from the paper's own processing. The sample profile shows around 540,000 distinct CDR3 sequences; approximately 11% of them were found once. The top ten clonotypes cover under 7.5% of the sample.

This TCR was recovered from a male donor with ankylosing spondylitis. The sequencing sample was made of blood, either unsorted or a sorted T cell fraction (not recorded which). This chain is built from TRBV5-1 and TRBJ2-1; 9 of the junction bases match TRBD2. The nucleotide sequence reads TGCGCCAGCAGTTTTATGACTAGCGGCCTTGACAATGAGCAGTTCTTC. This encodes CASSFMTSGLDNEQFF.